This is a list of T cell receptor beta chains from one sample in a study of blood T cell repertoires in COVID-19. The protocol was immunoSEQ multiplex PCR, while the TCRdb copy is restricted to in-frame clones and leaves out a portion. The data contain about 320,000 clones, roughly nine tenths of them singletons. Specimen: PBMCs or T cells enriched from blood (not recorded which). The receptors were gathered from a woman in her thirties who had been exposed to COVID-19. Each CDR3 is given without its conserved first and last residue. Each record gives: clone size, V gene, J gene, CDR3 protein. Clone sizes are given selectively: once, few, many, or a class where the clone is expanded.

>few|TRBV6-1|TRBJ2-3
ASSEFRTSGGDTQY
>NA|TRBV19|TRBJ1-2
ASSLTGEGFYGYT
>NA|TRBV2|TRBJ1-2
ASSEGPGQGFGEGGYT
>once|TRBV7-9|TRBJ2-7
ASSLTPVYEQY
>NA|TRBV6-5|TRBJ1-3
ASSYRPEISGNTIY
>NA|TRBV7-9|TRBJ1-1
ASSFPRGPNTEAF
>NA|TRBV5-1|TRBJ1-4
AILKRGQGRANEKLF
>once|TRBV5-1|TRBJ2-7
ASSPRLGEQY
>NA|TRBV5-4|TRBJ1-2
ASSFPRGAQDYGYT
>NA|TRBV7-8|TRBJ1-1
AGSFGSIDTEAFFGQGGAF
>NA|TRBV30|TRBJ1-3
AWAGGAAGNTIY
>NA|TRBV5-1|TRBJ2-3
ASRGAGGTDTQY
>NA|TRBV29-1|TRBJ1-1
SVPGGAAVEAF
>NA|TRBV5-1|TRBJ2-6
ASRPLGTGGRGANVLT
>NA|TRBV27|TRBJ2-7
ASSPAWGRSYEQY
>few|TRBV11-1|TRBJ1-1
ASRPGTGGVF
>NA|TRBV19|TRBJ1-2
ASDPKGGQGAYYGYT
>NA|TRBV7-9|TRBJ2-7
ASSQGQGLAEQY
>few|TRBV29-1|TRBJ2-1
SAGFPPNEQF
>NA|TRBV24-1|TRBJ1-5
ATSDFLKPGRGLKSVVVPQH
>NA|TRBV7-9|TRBJ2-1
ASSLSGGFQF
>NA|TRBV5-1|TRBJ1-4
ASRVLGQAGEKLF
>NA|TRBV10-3|TRBJ2-5
ATEEGRDPPRWAKETQY
>NA|TRBV21-1|TRBJ1-6
ASLAGRGDNSPLH
>NA|TRBV7-9|TRBJ2-1
ASSGGTGGVVPEQF
>few|TRBV2|TRBJ1-4
ASSASSRVRLF
>NA|TRBV10-3|TRBJ2-3
AISESRQKVDTQY
>few|TRBV2|TRBJ1-1
ATRNREGVYTEAF
>once|TRBV4-1|TRBJ2-1
ASSERTGALSEQF
>NA|TRBV30|TRBJ1-1
AWGTGTHTEAF
>NA|TRBV2|TRBJ1-5
ASSEGQGGTQPQH
>once|TRBV18|TRBJ2-7
ASSWAGTGGWDEQY
>NA|TRBV9|TRBJ2-3
ASSVGGQGNTQY
>NA|TRBV12-5|TRBJ1-2
ASGSTGAEGSNYGYT
>NA|TRBV3-1/TRBV3-2|TRBJ1-2
ASSQGTGNYGYT
>NA|TRBV27|TRBJ1-4
ASSPEDRPNEKLF
>NA|TRBV6-4|TRBJ2-7
ASSPGLGSYEQY
>NA|TRBV5-1|TRBJ2-7
ASRYTGTNTYEQY
>NA|TRBV7-9|TRBJ2-5
ASSSGQGYGETQY
>NA|TRBV11-2|TRBJ1-2
ASSLEGLGDGYT
>NA|TRBV2|TRBJ2-7
ASSEQGQDYEQY
>NA|TRBV5-1|TRBJ2-5
ASSFKPLAGGSLVTQETQY
>NA|TRBV24-1|TRBJ1-2
ATSDLRGGGYGYT
>NA|TRBV27|TRBJ2-7
ASSKDRGTSYEQY
>NA|TRBV4-1|TRBJ1-2
ASSQFGTSPNYGYT